This entry lists 31 T cell receptor beta chains sequenced from one sample in a study of neurological immune-mediated disorders. In TCRdb, the 5' RACE reads were re-called with MiXCR into one record per CDR3 protein. This table holds 77,000 or so distinct CDR3 sequences, 9.4% found once. Sequencing input: PBMCs. The source of these receptors is a man aged 45 to 65 in good health.

This clonotype was observed many times. The J gene is TRBJ2-1, the V gene TRBV5-1, with TRBD2 matching over 9 bases. The CDR3 is 12 residues long. From germline, CDR1 is SGHRS and CDR2 YFSETQ. J lost 12 bases, V lost 0 bases, and 1 base had no gene match. The CDR3 sequence is CASSLGGLAQFF. CDR3 coding DNA: TGCGCCAGCAGCTTGGGGGGACTAGCGCAGTTCTTC. The variable domain in full, with the rest retrieved from reference TRBV5-1 and TRBJ2-1, is KAGVTQTPRYLIKTRGQQVTLSCSPISGHRSVSWYQQTPGQGLQFLFEYFSETQRNKGNFPGRFSGRQFSNSRSEMNVSTLELGDSALYLCASSLGGLAQFFGPGTRLTVL.

This clonotype occurred many times. The V gene is TRBV28, the J gene TRBJ2-2; the match to TRBD2 covers 10 bases. Germline CDR1 MDHEN, CDR2 SYDVKM. This CDR3 region has 17 residues. Losses at the gene ends were 6 bases for V and 5 bases for J; bases not matched to a gene: 12. The chain's CDR3 is CASSSPLAGVGTGELFF. CDR3 nucleotide sequence: TGTGCCAGCAGCTCGCCCCTAGCGGGAGTAGGAACCGGGGAGCTGTTTTTT.

Ten or more counts support this clonotype. The rearrangement links TRBV12-3 or TRBV12-4 to TRBJ2-1; 8 positions match TRBD2. This CDR3 is 15 amino acids long. Unmatched junction bases numbered 12, after V lost 8 bases and J lost 6 bases. CDR3 nucleotides: TGTGCCAGCTGGTACCGGGGGGGCGTTGGCAATGAGCAGTTCTTC. This gives the protein CASWYRGGVGNEQFF.

This clonotype has ten or more counts. The chain combines TRBV11-2 with TRBJ2-2; TRBD1 agrees at 11 bases. The CDR3 consists of 12 residues. V gave up 3 bases and J gave up 13 bases; unmatched junction bases: 1. The germline gives CDR1 SGHAT, CDR2 FQNNGV. CDR3: CASSLDRGRLFF. CDR3 nucleotides: TGTGCCAGCAGCTTGGACAGGGGGCGGCTGTTTTTT.

As for this clonotype: No conserved phenylalanine or tryptophan is present at the end of the CDR3, so a read error is the likely explanation. V and J are TRBV29-1 and TRBJ2-1, with 8 bases that match TRBD2. V was pared by 6 bases and J by 5 bases, with 9 bases of the junction left unmatched. CDR1 SQVTM and CDR2 ANQGSEA come from the germline V gene. This CDR3 spans 14 amino acids. This CDR3 reads CSVGSGSIDNEQFL. The DNA of the CDR3 is TGCAGCGTGGGGAGCGGGAGCATAGACAATGAGCAGTTCCTC.

This clonotype was recorded many times. V gene TRBV7-9 combines with J gene TRBJ1-3; 8 nucleotides agree with TRBD1. CDR3 length: 15 residues. Germline loops: CDR1 SEHNR, CDR2 FQNEAQ (reference sequence). Unmatched junction bases numbered 7, after V lost 5 bases and J lost 4 bases. The CDR3 spells CASSQNRGNGNTIYF. In nucleotides, the CDR3 is TGTGCCAGCAGCCAAAACAGGGGGAACGGAAACACCATATATTTT.

The rearrangement joins TRBV12-3 or TRBV12-4 to TRBJ1-5; 8 bases map to TRBD1. CDR3 length: 15 amino acids. The V segment lost 5 bases and the J segment 0 bases; nucleotides outside the gene matches: 3. The CDR3 loop is CASSMDRASNQPQHF. DNA of the CDR3: TGTGCCAGCAGTATGGACAGGGCTAGCAATCAGCCCCAGCATTTT.

This clonotype was counted ten times or more. V gene TRBV5-1 combines with J gene TRBJ2-7; possibly TRBD1 for D (6 bases). CDR1 SGHRS and CDR2 YFSETQ come from the germline V gene. CDR3 size: 15 residues. V was trimmed by 0 bases and J by 4 bases, leaving 14 bases between them. The CDR3 DNA reads TGCGCCAGCAGCTTGGCCTCTCGGACAGCATACGAGCAGTACTTC. Translated: CASSLASRTAYEQYF.

This clonotype has at least ten counts. The chain uses TRBV6-6 and TRBJ2-1, with D perhaps assigned TRBD1 or TRBD2 (6 bases each). The germline V and J ends were trimmed by 5 bases and 2 bases, with 16 bases remaining between them. The CDR3 has 16 amino acids. Germline CDR1 reads MNHNY; CDR2 reads SVGAGI (reference sequence). CDR3 sequence: CASSKFSRGAYNEQFF. CDR3 DNA: TGTGCCAGCAGTAAATTCTCTAGGGGGGCCTACAATGAGCAGTTCTTC.

As regards this clonotype: One end of the junction does not line up with germline, which may come from a read error. CDR3 loop: CASSVRAVSGDTQYF. CDR3 nucleotide sequence: TGCGCCAGCAGCGTCAGAGCGGTAAGTGGAGATACGCAGTATTTT. This sequence joins TRBV9 and TRBJ2-3, with D possibly matching TRBD2 (5 bases). Germline CDR1 is SGDLS and CDR2 is YYNGEE. The CDR3 is 15 amino acids. Looking up the rest from reference TRBV9 and TRBJ2-3 gives the full variable domain: DSGVTQTPKHLITATGQRVTLRCSPRSGDLSVYWYQQSLDQGLQFLIQYYNGEERAKGNILERFSAQQFPDLHSELNLSSLELGDSALYFCASSVRAVSGDTQYFGPGTRLTVL.

The table lists this clonotype with many counts. The V and J genes are TRBV7-9 and TRBJ2-1; D possibly corresponds to TRBD2 (6 bases). The CDR3 contains 16 residues. Germline-derived CDR1 and CDR2 are SEHNR and FQNEAQ (reference sequence). Trimming pared 5 bases from V and 5 bases from J, leaving 19 bases between. In nucleotides, the CDR3 is TGTGCCAGCAGCCCTCGGGGACGGGAGACCCACAATGAGCAGTTCTTC. Translation gives CASSPRGRETHNEQFF.

V is TRBV29-1 and J is TRBJ2-1, with 7 bases fitting TRBD1. The V gene end was trimmed by 4 bases and the J gene end by 2 bases; junction bases not matched to a gene: 2. The CDR3 is made up of 13 amino acids. In germline, CDR1 is SQVTM, CDR2 ANQGSEA. CDR3 region: CSVGQGTYNEQFF. CDR3 nucleotides: TGCAGCGTTGGACAGGGAACCTACAATGAGCAGTTCTTC.

This clonotype was seen many times. The V and J genes are TRBV7-9 and TRBJ1-1; D ambiguous. In germline, CDR1 is SEHNR, CDR2 FQNEAQ (reference sequence). The CDR3 length is 13 residues. The V end lost 5 bases, the J end lost 0 bases, and 7 bases lay between the germline ends. This CDR3 is CASSVTLNTEAFF. The CDR3, as DNA: TGTGCCAGCAGCGTTACCTTGAACACTGAAGCTTTCTTT.

This clonotype was recorded many times. The chain recombines TRBV28 with TRBJ2-1; D uncertain. Germline V gives CDR1 MDHEN, CDR2 SYDVKM. With 8 bases removed from V and 6 bases from J, the gap between germline ends came to 11 bases. This CDR3 is 12 amino acids long. The DNA of the CDR3 is TGTGCCAGCGACTCCCTTGGCAATGAGCAGTTCTTC. Translated: CASDSLGNEQFF.

This clonotype has a count of ten or more. The chain has TRBV7-9 and TRBJ2-7; TRBD2 might be the D (5 bases). Germline V CDR1 and CDR2: SEHNR, FQNEAQ (reference sequence). Trimming stripped 3 bases from V and 3 bases from J, with 9 bases between. The CDR3 totals 13 residues. The CDR3 region is CASSFGDLYEQYF. The DNA of the CDR3 is TGTGCCAGCAGCTTCGGGGATCTCTACGAGCAGTACTTC.

This clonotype came up many times. The chain has TRBV7-2 and TRBJ2-5; TRBD1 or TRBD2 may be the D gene (5 bases each). Germline V gene data show CDR1 as SGHTA and CDR2 as FQGNSA. This CDR3 contains 14 residues. Between the trimmed V and J ends, which lost 3 bases and 5 bases, there was a span of 13 bases. CDR3 nucleotides: TGTGCCAGCAGCTTTTGGGGGTTTGGTGAGACCCAGTACTTC. This gives the protein CASSFWGFGETQYF.

This clonotype was seen at least ten times. This chain connects TRBV5-1 to TRBJ2-5; the match to TRBD2 covers 7 bases. Trimming took 5 bases from V and 2 from J; bases not matched to a gene: 0. Germline assignment: CDR1 SGHRS and CDR2 YFSETQ. This CDR3 is built from 12 residues. The CDR3, as DNA: TGCGCCAGCAGGGGGGGGCAAGAGACCCAGTACTTC. Amino acid sequence: CASRGGQETQYF.

The chain links TRBV20-1 to TRBJ2-1; 11 bases map to TRBD2. This CDR3 contains 19 residues. The germline CDR1 and CDR2 sequences are DFQATT and SNEGSKA (reference sequence). Losses at the gene ends were 0 bases for V and 0 bases for J; bases not matched to a gene: 10. CDR3 loop: CSARDSGLAGLSSYNEQFF. DNA for the CDR3: TGCAGTGCTAGAGATTCTGGACTAGCGGGCCTAAGCTCCTACAATGAGCAGTTCTTC.

In its sample, this clonotype was seen many times. The gene calls are TRBV30 and TRBJ2-2; D may be TRBD2 (5 bases). Germline-derived CDR1 and CDR2 are GTSNPN and SVGIG (reference sequence). The CDR3 consists of 16 residues. The V and J ends lost 3 bases and 0 bases respectively, with 14 bases between them. CDR3 DNA sequence: TGTGCCTGGAGAGACCGCGTGAGGGCGAACACCGGGGAGCTGTTTTTT. This sequence encodes CAWRDRVRANTGELFF. Using reference TRBV30 and TRBJ2-2 for the parts outside the CDR3, the full variable domain is SQTIHQWPATLVQPVGSPLSLECTVEGTSNPNLYWYRQAAGRGLQLLFYSVGIGQISSEVPQNLSASRPQDRQFILSSKKLLLSDSGFYLCAWRDRVRANTGELFFGEGSRLTVL.

At least ten counts were recorded for this clonotype. The chain recombines TRBV27 with TRBJ1-3; D is uncertain. This CDR3 has 14 amino acids. Germline lookup yields CDR1 MNHEY and CDR2 SMNVEV (reference sequence). Trimming removed 5 bases at V and 0 bases at J, with 8 bases between. The CDR3 spells CASSPLSSGNTIYF. The CDR3 DNA reads as TGTGCCAGCAGTCCTTTGAGCTCTGGAAACACCATATATTTT.

This clonotype was counted at least ten times. The rearrangement links TRBV21-1 to TRBJ2-7; the D call in the table, TRBD1, was not verified against the DNA. TRBV21-1 is given as a pseudogene. CDR3 length: 15 amino acids. CDR3 sequence: CASKENGTGSYEQYF. In DNA form, the CDR3 reads TGTGCCAGCAAGGAAAACGGGACAGGCTCCTACGAGCAGTACTTC.

This clonotype was seen ten or more times. The J gene is TRBJ2-3, the V gene TRBV4-2; a possible D gene is TRBD2 (6 bases). V lost 0 bases to trimming and J lost 2 bases, with 18 bases between them. The CDR3 length is 18 residues. Germline CDR1 and CDR2: LGHNA and YNFKEQ. In DNA, the CDR3 is TGTGCCAGCAGCCAAGATGGAAGGGGCGGGACCCCCACAGATACGCAGTATTTT. This encodes CASSQDGRGGTPTDTQYF.

The rearrangement joins TRBV20-1 to TRBJ2-2; D gene uncertain. The germline V gene encodes CDR1 DFQATT and CDR2 SNEGSKA (reference sequence). Trimming took off 3 bases at V and 0 bases at J, with 8 bases between the two ends. The length of the CDR3 is 14 residues. The CDR3 here is CSASWLPNTGELFF. The CDR3 region has the DNA TGCAGTGCTAGTTGGCTCCCGAACACCGGGGAGCTGTTTTTT.

This clonotype has at least ten counts. The V and J genes are TRBV12-3 or TRBV12-4 and TRBJ1-2, with D maybe TRBD1 (5 bases). V shed 3 bases and J shed 7 bases, with 9 bases lying between them. CDR3 length: 12 residues. The CDR3 sequence is CASSLGPVGYTF. The CDR3, as DNA: TGTGCCAGCAGTTTGGGACCGGTTGGCTACACCTTC.

Many counts were recorded for this clonotype. The chain is built from TRBV20-1 and TRBJ1-6, with 7 bases identical to TRBD1. V gave up 1 base and J gave up 8 bases; unmatched junction bases: 2. CDR3 length: 13 amino acids. CDR1 DFQATT and CDR2 SNEGSKA come from the germline V gene (reference sequence). The CDR3 DNA is TGCAGTGCTAGAGTCGGGACAGATTCACCCCTCCACTTT. Protein sequence: CSARVGTDSPLHF.

This clonotype was counted many times. The V call is TRBV4-3, the J call TRBJ2-5; weak D call: TRBD2 (6 bases). Trimming took 1 base from V and 5 from J, leaving 11 bases between them. This CDR3 is 14 amino acids long. Germline V gene sequence: CDR1 LGHNA, CDR2 YSLEER. Written as DNA, the CDR3 is TGCGCCAGCAGCCAAGGCGCAGGGAGGGAGACCCAGTACTTC. Translated, it gives CASSQGAGRETQYF.

This clonotype has at least ten counts. V usage is TRBV7-2 and J usage is TRBJ2-1; D is undetermined. CDR1 and CDR2 (germline): SGHTA, FQGNSA. CDR3 length equals 14 residues. V dropped 1 base and J dropped 7 bases, with 11 bases sitting between them. The CDR3 loop is CASSLDHSRNEQFF. The CDR3 DNA is TGTGCCAGCAGCTTAGATCATAGCAGGAATGAGCAGTTCTTC.

This clonotype was counted many times. The rearrangement joins TRBV29-1 to TRBJ2-7, with TRBD1 as a possible D gene (6 bases). Germline CDR1 reads SQVTM; CDR2 reads ANQGSEA. The CDR3 extends over 12 amino acids. Trimming pared 5 bases from V and 3 bases from J, leaving 11 bases between. This CDR3 is CSVSRGSYEQYF. As DNA, the CDR3 is TGCAGCGTTTCCAGGGGCAGCTACGAGCAGTACTTC.

This clonotype was recorded many times. The chain has TRBV24-1 and TRBJ1-5; TRBD1 agrees at 11 bases. V shed 3 bases and J 3 bases; nucleotides not matched to a gene: 3. Germline V CDR1 and CDR2: KGHDR, SFDVKD. There are 16 residues in the CDR3. The DNA of the CDR3 is TGTGCCACCAGTGATCCGGGACAGGGGGACAATCAGCCCCAGCATTTT. Amino acid sequence: CATSDPGQGDNQPQHF.

There are many counts of this clonotype. The chain has TRBV20-1 and TRBJ1-2; 10 bases agree with TRBD1. The CDR3 is 17 amino acids. From germline, CDR1 is DFQATT and CDR2 SNEGSKA (reference sequence). The junction had 13 bases not matched to a gene; V was cut back by 2 bases and J by 4 bases. CDR3 in DNA: TGCAGTGCTAGACCACCGGGACAGGGGTTGGGGGCCTATGGCTACACCTTC. This translates into CSARPPGQGLGAYGYTF.

The genes are TRBV24-1 and TRBJ2-5; D is uncertain. Germline V gene sequence: CDR1 KGHDR, CDR2 SFDVKD. This CDR3 region has 18 residues. The V gene lost 4 bases and the J gene lost 5 bases, with 25 bases spanning the gap. The CDR3 reads CATSDSDLTRVGGETQYF. The DNA for the CDR3 is TGTGCCACCAGTGACTCGGACCTCACAAGGGTCGGTGGTGAGACCCAGTACTTC.